This T cell receptor (beta chain) was identified during a study of control samples from healthy donors and cancer patients. Clones were sequenced by immunoSEQ multiplex PCR, and TCRdb holds only the in-frame ones, with some missing. The sample has around 200,000 clones, approximately 92% seen once. This CDR3 is built from 15 residues. V was shortened by 2 bases and J by 5 bases, with 15 bases between the two germline ends. Germline CDR1 and CDR2: GTSNPN and SVGIG (reference sequence). Sequencing was done on a sample of blood. J is TRBJ1-4 and V is TRBV30; possibly TRBD1 for D (6 bases). The sequence came from a man aged 18 to 30 in good health. This CDR3 reads CAWSPLRGVNEKLFF. CDR3 DNA: TGTGCCTGGAGTCCACTCAGGGGCGTAAATGAAAAACTGTTTTTT. Combining the CDR3 with reference TRBV30 and TRBJ1-4 gives the whole variable domain SQTIHQWPATLVQPVGSPLSLECTVEGTSNPNLYWYRQAAGRGLQLLFYSVGIGQISSEVPQNLSASRPQDRQFILSSKKLLLSDSGFYLCAWSPLRGVNEKLFFGSGTQLSVL.